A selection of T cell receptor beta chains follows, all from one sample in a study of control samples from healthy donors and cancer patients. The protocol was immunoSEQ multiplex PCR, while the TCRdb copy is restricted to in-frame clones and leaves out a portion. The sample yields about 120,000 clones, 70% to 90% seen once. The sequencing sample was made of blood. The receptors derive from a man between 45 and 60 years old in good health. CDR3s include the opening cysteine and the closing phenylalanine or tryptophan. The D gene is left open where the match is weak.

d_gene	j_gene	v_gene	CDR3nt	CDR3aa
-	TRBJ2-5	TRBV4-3	TGCGCCAGCAGCCAAGGAAGGAGGGAGACCCAGTACTTC	CASSQGRRETQYF
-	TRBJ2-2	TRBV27	TGTGCCAGCAGTTTAAAGGTTGCCAGCAACCTGCCCGGGGAGCTGTTTTTT	CASSLKVASNLPGELFF
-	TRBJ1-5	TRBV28	TGTGCCAGCAGTTTACAGGGAGGCAATCAGCCCCAGCATTTT	CASSLQGGNQPQHF
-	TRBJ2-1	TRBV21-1	TGTGCCAGCAGCAAAGCCACTAGCGGGGGAGGTTACAATGAGCAGTTCTTC	CASSKATSGGGYNEQFF
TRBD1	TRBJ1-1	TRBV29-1	TGCAGCGCCCAGACAGGGGCCCACACTGAAGCTTTCTTT	CSAQTGAHTEAFF
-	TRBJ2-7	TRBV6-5	TGTGCCAGCGCCGGGACTCCCTCCTACGAGCAGTACTTC	CASAGTPSYEQYF
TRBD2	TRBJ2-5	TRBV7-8	TGTGCCAGCAGCTTGGGACTAGCGGGGACGGAGACCCAGTACTTC	CASSLGLAGTETQYF
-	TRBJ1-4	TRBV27	TGTGCCAGCAGTTTTAGACCAACTAATGAAAAACTGTTTTTT	CASSFRPTNEKLFF
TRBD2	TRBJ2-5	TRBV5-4	TGTGCCAGCAGCTTTGTTGCCCAGCGGGGGGATGGGACCCAGTACTTC	CASSFVAQRGDGTQYF
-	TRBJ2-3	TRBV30	TGTGCCTGGAGTGTAGGGCTGGTTAGCACAGATACGCAGTATTTT	CAWSVGLVSTDTQYF
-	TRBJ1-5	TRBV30	TGTGCCTGGAGTGCCGCTGGGGGGCTGAGCAATCAGCCCCAGCATTTT	CAWSAAGGLSNQPQHF
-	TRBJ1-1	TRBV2	TGTGCCGGGGGGAGGGATGCAGGCACTGAAGCTTTCTTT	CAGGRDAGTEAFF
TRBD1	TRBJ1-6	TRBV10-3	TGTGCCATCAGTGACGGGACAGAGAGCTCACCCCTCCACTTT	CAISDGTESSPLHF
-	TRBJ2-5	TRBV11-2	TGTGCCAGCAGCTTATCAGGGAGGGAGACCCAGTACTTC	CASSLSGRETQYF
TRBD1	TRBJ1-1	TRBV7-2	TGTGCCAGCAGCTTAGCAGGGACAGTGAACACTGAAGCTTTCTTT	CASSLAGTVNTEAFF
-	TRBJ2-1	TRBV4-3	TGCGCCAGCAGCCAAGAAAGATGGGCAGAGTACAATGAGCAGTTCTTC	CASSQERWAEYNEQFF
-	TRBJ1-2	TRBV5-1	TGCGCCAGCAGCTCAACCGGGGTAAACTATGGCTACACCTTC	CASSSTGVNYGYTF